The 20 T cell receptor beta chains reported below all come from one sample, sequenced in a study of CD8 T cells in ankylosing spondylitis. TCRdb reprocessed the 5' RACE reads via MiXCR and lists one record per CDR3 protein. The table records approximately 300,000 distinct CDR3 sequences, roughly 8% of them present only once. Study-wide results and limits: What seemed typical of ankylosing spondylitis blood was a TCR beta motif built from roughly eight highly homologous variants.

Their target antigens are unknown. The sequenced sample was blood, either unsorted or a sorted T cell fraction (not recorded which). These receptors were taken from a male donor with ankylosing spondylitis.

This clonotype was detected only a few times. This chain connects TRBV3-1 to TRBJ1-3; D might be TRBD1 (6 bases). The V end was cut by 0 bases, the J end by 15 bases, with 15 bases between. CDR3 length equals 13 residues. CDR1 and CDR2 (germline): LGHDT, YNNKEL (reference sequence). The CDR3 DNA follows: TGTGCCAGCAGCCAAGACCTGGGGGCCGCTAGATATTTT. Its translation is CASSQDLGAARYF. Full variable domain (rest looked up from reference TRBV3-1 and TRBJ1-3): DTAVSQTPKYLVTQMGNDKSIKCEQNLGHDTMYWYKQDSKKFLKIMFSYNNKELIINETVPNRFSPKSPDKAHLNLHINSLELGDSAVYFCASSQDLGAARYFGEGSWLTVV.

This clonotype has more than one count but fewer than ten. The chain uses TRBV28 and TRBJ1-6; D possibly corresponds to TRBD1 (5 bases). V lost 6 bases and J 6 bases, leaving 12 bases between the germline ends. The CDR3 spans 14 residues. Looked up from germline, CDR1 is MDHEN and CDR2 is SYDVKM. The CDR3 loop is CASREGRINSPLHF. The CDR3 nucleotides are TGTGCCAGCAGGGAGGGACGGATTAATTCACCCCTCCACTTT.

The chain couples TRBV20-1 to TRBJ2-3, with D tentatively TRBD2 (6 bases). This CDR3 region has 14 residues. Per the germline V gene, CDR1 is DFQATT and CDR2 is SNEGSKA (reference sequence). Trimming left V 3 bases short and J 1 base short, with 11 bases between. The CDR3 spells CSARARRGTDTQYF. The CDR3 DNA reads as TGCAGTGCTAGGGCCCGGAGGGGCACAGATACGCAGTATTTT.

Here the CDR3 reads CASSLQTVNQPQHF. CDR3 DNA sequence: TGTGCCAGCAGTCTCCAGACGGTGAATCAGCCCCAGCATTTT. The V call is TRBV12-3 or TRBV12-4, the J call TRBJ1-5, with unresolved D. CDR3 length equals 14 residues. Trimming cost V 5 bases and J 4 bases, with 12 bases left between them.

This clonotype was seen more than once but under ten times. This chain connects TRBV20-1 to TRBJ1-2; a weak D match, TRBD1 (5 bases). Germline V lookup: CDR1 DFQATT, CDR2 SNEGSKA (reference sequence). Trimming removed 7 bases from V and 3 bases from J, with 9 bases in between. The CDR3 runs 11 residues. The CDR3 DNA follows: TGCAGTGTAGGGGCGGACTATGGCTACACCTTC. Protein: CSVGADYGYTF.

The chain is built from TRBV5-1 and TRBJ2-3, with D perhaps TRBD1 or TRBD2 (6 bases each). The ends were cut back, 5 bases at V and 1 base at J, with 11 bases in the middle. This CDR3 has 14 residues. CDR1 and CDR2 (germline): SGHRS, YFSETQ. The CDR3 loop is CASRPGAGTDTQYF. CDR3 nucleotide sequence: TGCGCCAGCAGACCGGGGGCCGGCACAGATACGCAGTATTTT. The whole variable domain, filled in from reference TRBV5-1 and TRBJ2-3, reads KAGVTQTPRYLIKTRGQQVTLSCSPISGHRSVSWYQQTPGQGLQFLFEYFSETQRNKGNFPGRFSGRQFSNSRSEMNVSTLELGDSALYLCASRPGAGTDTQYFGPGTRLTVL.

The V gene is TRBV29-1, the J gene TRBJ2-1; weak D call: TRBD2 (6 bases). Trimming removed 6 bases at V and 3 bases at J, with 9 bases between. This CDR3 contains 12 residues. Looked up from germline, CDR1 is SQVTM and CDR2 is ANQGSEA. CDR3 bases: TGCAGCGTGGAGGGTAACTACAATGAGCAGTTCTTC. Translating it yields CSVEGNYNEQFF.

The chain joins TRBV28 to TRBJ2-3; D might be TRBD1 or TRBD2, each matching 5 bases. V was shortened by 3 bases and J by 6 bases, with 28 bases between the two germline ends. The germline CDR1 and CDR2 sequences are MDHEN and SYDVKM. This CDR3 is built from 19 residues. The CDR3 region is CASSFWDGGLLTPPDTQYF. In DNA form, the CDR3 reads TGTGCCAGCAGTTTTTGGGACGGTGGACTGCTAACGCCGCCCGATACGCAGTATTTT.

The V gene is TRBV20-1, the J gene TRBJ2-5; 10 bases map to TRBD1. In germline, CDR1 is DFQATT, CDR2 SNEGSKA (reference sequence). V gave up 0 bases and J gave up 5 bases; unmatched junction bases: 0. The CDR3 covers 13 residues. In DNA, the CDR3 is TGCAGTGCTAGAGAGGGACAGGGGGAGACCCAGTACTTC. It yields the protein CSAREGQGETQYF.

The V and J genes are TRBV6-2 or TRBV6-3 and TRBJ1-5; D is ambiguous. The V gene lost 5 bases and the J gene lost 4 bases, with 15 bases spanning the gap. There are 15 residues in the CDR3. The germline V gene has CDR1 MNHEY and CDR2 SVGEGT. The CDR3 sequence: CASSDPFGSNQPQHF. The CDR3 nucleotides are TGTGCCAGCAGTGACCCGTTTGGAAGTAATCAGCCCCAGCATTTT.

This clonotype turned up a few times. The chain couples TRBV29-1 to TRBJ2-7, with D unresolved. CDR3 length: 12 residues. Trimming left V 5 bases short and J 1 base short, with 9 bases between. Germline values: CDR1 SQVTM, CDR2 ANQGSEA. The DNA for the CDR3 is TGCAGCGTTCTTGGTTTTTCCTACGAGCAGTACTTC. It is translated as CSVLGFSYEQYF.

This clonotype has more than one count but fewer than ten. The chain joins TRBV5-5 to TRBJ2-7; no clear D gene. Germline V gene sequence: CDR1 SGHKS, CDR2 YYEKEE (reference sequence). This CDR3 comprises 14 residues. V was pared by 3 bases and J by 3 bases, with 13 bases between. The CDR3 DNA follows: TGTGCCAGCAGCTCGTGGCGGCTCAGCTACGAGCAGTACTTC. Translation gives CASSSWRLSYEQYF.

The gene calls are TRBV6-1 and TRBJ2-1; D gene ambiguous. Germline V gene lookup returns CDR1 MNHNS and CDR2 SASEGT. Trimming cost V 7 bases and J 12 bases, with 22 bases left between them. The CDR3 totals 14 residues. CDR3 DNA: TGTGCCAGCACCCGGAAGGCCCGCTCCGATGGGCAGTTCTTC. This gives the protein CASTRKARSDGQFF.

The chain has TRBV18 and TRBJ2-2; no firm D call. This CDR3 spans 11 amino acids. V dropped 3 bases and J dropped 11 bases, with 7 bases sitting between them. Germline V gene data show CDR1 as KGHSH and CDR2 as LQKENI. The CDR3 bases are TGTGCCAGCTCACCGGCCGAAGAGCTGTTTTTT. Translating it yields CASSPAEELFF.

This clonotype was picked up a small number of times. The chain carries TRBV7-2 and TRBJ2-1; the match to TRBD2 covers 7 bases. V lost 1 base, J lost 0 bases, and 3 bases stayed unmatched. The CDR3 covers 16 residues. CDR1 SGHTA and CDR2 FQGNSA come from the germline V gene. The CDR3 is CASSLDVAGSYNEQFF. The DNA of the CDR3 is TGTGCCAGCAGCTTAGATGTAGCGGGCTCCTACAATGAGCAGTTCTTC.

The sample holds many counts of this clonotype. The chain is built from TRBV5-1 and TRBJ1-5; the D is unclear. From germline, CDR1 is SGHRS and CDR2 YFSETQ. With 7 bases removed from V and 1 base from J, the gap between germline ends came to 12 bases. The CDR3 is 14 amino acids. The DNA of the CDR3 is TGCGCCAGCTCACAAAGCGGAAGCAATCAGCCCCAGCATTTT. This gives the protein CASSQSGSNQPQHF.

Only a few counts were recorded for this clonotype. The V call is TRBV3-1, the J call TRBJ2-7, with 8 nucleotides matching TRBD1. The CDR3 totals 13 residues. V gave up 0 bases and J gave up 5 bases; unmatched junction bases: 0. Germline V gene lookup returns CDR1 LGHDT and CDR2 YNNKEL (reference sequence). The chain's CDR3 is CASSQEQGDEQYF. CDR3 sequence (DNA): TGTGCCAGCAGCCAAGAACAGGGGGACGAGCAGTACTTC.

This clonotype was observed a few times. V gene TRBV7-3 combines with J gene TRBJ1-2; a possible D gene is TRBD1 (5 bases). The germline CDR1 and CDR2 sequences are SGHTA and FQGTGA. V dropped 4 bases and J dropped 8 bases, with 17 bases sitting between them. This CDR3 spans 14 amino acids. The DNA for the CDR3 is TGTGCCAGCAGCTCCGGGACGGGTGCGTTCGGCTACACCTTC. Translation gives CASSSGTGAFGYTF.

There are a few counts of this clonotype. This sequence joins TRBV28 and TRBJ1-2, with TRBD1 as a possible D gene (5 bases). Between the trimmed V and J ends, which lost 5 bases and 2 bases, there was a span of 9 bases. This CDR3 region has 13 residues. Germline V CDR1 and CDR2: MDHEN, SYDVKM. DNA of the CDR3: TGTGCCAGCAGTAAGGGGCGAAACTATGGCTACACCTTC. This codes for CASSKGRNYGYTF.

This clonotype turned up a few times. The V and J genes are TRBV5-5 and TRBJ2-2, with TRBD2 matching over 7 bases. The ends lost 0 bases at V and 8 bases at J; junction bases unmatched: 4. The CDR3 has 14 amino acids. Germline V CDR1 and CDR2: SGHKS, YYEKEE (reference sequence). The DNA of the CDR3 is TGTGCCAGCAGCTTGGTCGCGGGAGAGGGGGAGCTGTTTTTT. Translating it yields CASSLVAGEGELFF.